Listed here is a single T cell receptor beta chain. The entry originates in a study of T cell changes during pregnancy in multiple sclerosis. The data were produced by immunoSEQ multiplex PCR, yet TCRdb's version contains in-frame clones alone and is incomplete. The sample has tens of thousands of clones, 90% to 95% seen once. This CDR3 contains 14 residues. Germline loops: CDR1 SQVTM, CDR2 ANQGSEA. Trimming cost V 2 bases and J 5 bases; bases outside gene matches: 5. The sequencing used peripheral blood, collected in the third trimester of pregnancy. The chain links TRBV29-1 to TRBJ1-1; 10 positions match TRBD1. The sequence was obtained from a female donor in good health, enrolled as a control in a pregnancy study. CDR3 residues: CSVEIRTGGTEAFF. In DNA form, the CDR3 reads TGCAGCGTTGAAATAAGGACAGGGGGAACTGAAGCTTTCTTT.